The present TCR beta chain was sequenced within a study of glioma-infiltrating T cells after dendritic cell vaccination. Assay: immunoSEQ multiplex PCR; the TCRdb copy retains only in-frame clones and omits some. The sample has around 90,000 clones; around three quarters are singletons. This CDR3 has 15 residues. From germline, CDR1 is MNHEY and CDR2 SVGAGI. V gave up 6 bases and J gave up 0 bases, with 15 bases separating them. The origin of this receptor is a human donor with glioblastoma. Sequencing used blood, obtained before dendritic cell vaccination. V is TRBV6-5 and J is TRBJ2-7, with D tentatively TRBD2 (6 bases). CDR3 sequence: CASREGLGPSYEQYF. CDR3 in DNA: TGTGCCAGCAGGGAGGGACTGGGACCCTCCTACGAGCAGTACTTC.